A selection of T cell receptor beta chains follows, all from one sample in a study of CD8+ T cells in alopecia areata. The data were produced by immunoSEQ multiplex PCR, yet TCRdb's version contains in-frame clones alone and is incomplete. Among 13,000 to 15,000 clones listed, around 60% were seen once. Material for sequencing was CD4+ Tregs sorted from blood. These receptors all stem from a human donor with alopecia areata. The CDR3 runs from the conserved cysteine through the conserved F or W. Part of the rows lack a size; the others show once, few, many or a class for expanded clones.

TRBV7-9	TRBJ2-5	.	CASSLEFDLETQYF
TRBV5-1	TRBJ2-7	.	CASSRGGPYEQYF
TRBV7-9	TRBJ2-7	few	CASSPGTGNRHEQYF
TRBV28	TRBJ1-2	.	CASSLRRSVYYGYTF
TRBV4-1	TRBJ2-1	.	CASRMTPSGIYNEQFF
TRBV7-9	TRBJ2-1	few	CASSLATPPSGSKDEQFF
TRBV2	TRBJ2-4	once	CASSEFLAKNIQYF
TRBV7-2	TRBJ2-1	.	CASSLVGGVGEQFF
TRBV6-6	TRBJ2-7	.	CASSWGQGGRTYEQYF
TRBV5-1	TRBJ1-5	few	CASSLNGRSNQPQHF
TRBV5-1	TRBJ2-1	.	CASSLGRAQRSSYNEQFF
TRBV7-9	TRBJ1-5	.	CASSLGGRYNQPQHF
TRBV5-1	TRBJ1-1	.	CASSRGTVNTEAFF
TRBV7-2	TRBJ2-3	.	CASSSRTRADTQYF
TRBV6-1	TRBJ2-6	.	CASSTPGANVLTF
TRBV29-1	TRBJ1-4	.	CSATGTGNEKLFF
TRBV19	TRBJ2-7	.	CASSKGEGFGQPYEQYF
TRBV7-9	TRBJ1-2	few	CASSSTEDYGYTF
TRBV2	TRBJ1-1	.	CASSAQLNTEAFF
TRBV9	TRBJ1-5	few	CASGEGGNQPQHF
TRBV10-2	TRBJ1-1	.	CASSAGGRTEAFF
TRBV28	TRBJ1-2	.	CASSLSAGTGYGYTF
TRBV27	TRBJ2-7	few	CASSPQGLAGLGAYEQYF
TRBV6-1	TRBJ2-4	.	CASSAGDLAKNIQYF
TRBV2	TRBJ2-1	few	CASSEALRAGAYNEQFF
TRBV14	TRBJ1-2	few	CASSPGTGLYGYTF
TRBV19	TRBJ1-5	few	CASSLTGVGQPQHF
TRBV5-1	TRBJ1-2	.	CASSFIPQGQGGGYTF
TRBV6-6	TRBJ2-1	.	CASSYSGVNEQFF
TRBV5-1	TRBJ2-2	few	CASSLLRANTGELFF
TRBV6-5	TRBJ2-1	.	CASRASGWDEQFF
TRBV2	TRBJ2-5	.	CASKTSPQETQYF
TRBV27	TRBJ2-6	once	CASSFLRALTNSGANVLTF
TRBV28	TRBJ2-4	.	CASRKGQILAKNIQYF
TRBV5-1	TRBJ2-1	.	CASSLHPGLAYEQFF
TRBV2	TRBJ2-7	.	CASMWASGPYEQYF
TRBV7-9	TRBJ2-1	.	CASSLDRGGSTPYNEQFF
TRBV5-1	TRBJ2-3	.	CASSQPRGLAGRPITDTQYF
TRBV6-1	TRBJ1-2	.	CASSGMGRGASGYGYTF
TRBV14	TRBJ2-1	few	CASSQVRQSTNNEQFF
TRBV6-6	TRBJ2-7	.	CASTAMPGLTSIEQYF
TRBV5-6	TRBJ2-4	.	CASSFGRGVDIQYF
TRBV20-1	TRBJ2-3	.	CSASTMDTQYF
TRBV30	TRBJ2-5	.	CAWSVRRQETQYF
TRBV28	TRBJ2-7	.	CASSWTGSYEQYF
TRBV5-1	TRBJ2-3	few	CASSSRTDTQYF
TRBV6-4	TRBJ2-2	.	CASSDSGRVNTGELFF
TRBV11-1	TRBJ2-7	.	CASSDWARGIYEQYF
TRBV6-1	TRBJ2-7	.	CASTWKGFSYEQYF
TRBV28	TRBJ1-2	.	CASSPLPTGYGYTF
TRBV28	TRBJ1-2	.	CASSFVGGLAGYTF
TRBV6-6	TRBJ2-7	.	CASRTRTGGYEQYF
TRBV28	TRBJ1-1	.	CATSVLTGRGPLTFF
TRBV5-1	TRBJ2-4	few	CASSIQGQGAGGAKNIQYF
TRBV4-1	TRBJ2-1	.	CASSQPSTGSEQFF